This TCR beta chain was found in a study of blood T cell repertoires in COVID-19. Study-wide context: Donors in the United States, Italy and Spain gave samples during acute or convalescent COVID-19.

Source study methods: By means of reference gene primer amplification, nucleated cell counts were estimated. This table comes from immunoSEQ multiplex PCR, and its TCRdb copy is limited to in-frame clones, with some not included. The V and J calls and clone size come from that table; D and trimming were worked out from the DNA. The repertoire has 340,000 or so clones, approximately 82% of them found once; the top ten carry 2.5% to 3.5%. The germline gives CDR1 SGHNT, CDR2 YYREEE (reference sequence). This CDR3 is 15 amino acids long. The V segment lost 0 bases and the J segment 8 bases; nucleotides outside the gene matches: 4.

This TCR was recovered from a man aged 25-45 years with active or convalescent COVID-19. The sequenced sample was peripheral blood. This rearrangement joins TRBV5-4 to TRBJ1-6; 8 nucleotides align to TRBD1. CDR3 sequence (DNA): TGTGCCAGCAGCTTGGCAGGGGGCGACCATTCACCCCTCCACTTT. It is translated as CASSLAGGDHSPLHF. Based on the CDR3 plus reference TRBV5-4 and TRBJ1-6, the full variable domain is ETGVTQSPTHLIKTRGQQVTLRCSSQSGHNTVSWYQQALGQGPQFIFQYYREEENGRGNFPPRFSGLQFPNYSSELNVNALELDDSALYLCASSLAGGDHSPLHFGNGTRLTVT.